This T cell receptor beta chain was sequenced for a study of T cell responses to AZD1222 COVID-19 vaccine. V shed 4 bases and J 7 bases; nucleotides not matched to a gene: 9. The CDR3 is 15 amino acids. CDR1 and CDR2 (germline): LGHDT, YNNKEL (reference sequence). Only in-frame clones appear in the TCRdb table, and some are missing; sequencing was by immunoSEQ multiplex PCR. The repertoire includes approximately 170,000 clones, approximately 94% of them detected once, and approximately 4.8% sits in the top ten. This TCR derives from an adult who received the AZD1222 COVID-19 vaccine. Sequencing was performed on peripheral blood, taken 28 days after the second AZD1222 dose. The chain links TRBV3-1 (or the pseudogene TRBV3-2) to TRBJ1-4; 7 bases agree with TRBD1. CDR3 residues: CASSRQGARGEKLFF. DNA for the CDR3: TGTGCCAGCAGCCGACAGGGAGCCCGTGGTGAAAAACTGTTTTTT.